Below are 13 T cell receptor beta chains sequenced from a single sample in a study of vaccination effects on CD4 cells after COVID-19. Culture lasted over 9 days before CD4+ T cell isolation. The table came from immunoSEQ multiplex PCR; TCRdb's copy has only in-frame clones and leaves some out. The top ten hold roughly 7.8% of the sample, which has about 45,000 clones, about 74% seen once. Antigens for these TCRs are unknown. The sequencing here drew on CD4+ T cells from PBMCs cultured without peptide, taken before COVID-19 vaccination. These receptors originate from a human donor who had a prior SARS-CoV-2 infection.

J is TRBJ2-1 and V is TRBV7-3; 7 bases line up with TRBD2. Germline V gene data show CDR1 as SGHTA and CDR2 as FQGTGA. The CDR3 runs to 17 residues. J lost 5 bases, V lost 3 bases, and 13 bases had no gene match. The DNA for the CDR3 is TGTGCCAGCAGCTTGTTCCCGGGTAGCGGGCCAAACAATGAGCAGTTCTTC. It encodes CASSLFPGSGPNNEQFF.

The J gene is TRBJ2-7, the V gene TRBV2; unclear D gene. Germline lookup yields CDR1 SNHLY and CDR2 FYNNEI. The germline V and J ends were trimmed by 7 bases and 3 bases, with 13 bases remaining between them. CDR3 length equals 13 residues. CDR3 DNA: TGTGCCAGCACCGGTCGGTCTTTCTACGAGCAGTACTTC. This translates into CASTGRSFYEQYF.

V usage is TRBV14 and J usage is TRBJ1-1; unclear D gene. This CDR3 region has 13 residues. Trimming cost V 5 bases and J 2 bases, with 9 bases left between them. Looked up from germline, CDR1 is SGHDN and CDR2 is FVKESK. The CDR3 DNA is TGTGCCAGCAGCGGGCCTGCTAACACTGAAGCTTTCTTT. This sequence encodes CASSGPANTEAFF.

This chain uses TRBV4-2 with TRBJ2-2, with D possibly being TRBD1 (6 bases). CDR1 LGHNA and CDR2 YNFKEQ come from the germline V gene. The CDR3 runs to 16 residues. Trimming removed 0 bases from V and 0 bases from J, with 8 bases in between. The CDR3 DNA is TGTGCCAGCAGCCAAGAGGCAGGGGCGAACACCGGGGAGCTGTTTTTT. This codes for CASSQEAGANTGELFF.

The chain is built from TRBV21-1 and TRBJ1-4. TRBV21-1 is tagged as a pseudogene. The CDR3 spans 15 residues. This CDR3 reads CASSKDEGLGEKLFF. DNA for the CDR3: TGTGCCAGCAGCAAAGACGAAGGGCTGGGTGAAAAACTGTTTTTT.

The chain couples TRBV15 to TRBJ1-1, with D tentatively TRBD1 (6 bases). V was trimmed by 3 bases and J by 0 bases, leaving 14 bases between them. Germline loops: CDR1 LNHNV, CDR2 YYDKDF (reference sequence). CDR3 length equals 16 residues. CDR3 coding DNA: TGTGCCACCAGCAGGGAGACAGGAAATTTGAACACTGAAGCTTTCTTT. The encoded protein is CATSRETGNLNTEAFF. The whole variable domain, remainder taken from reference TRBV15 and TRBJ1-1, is DAMVIQNPRYQVTQFGKPVTLSCSQTLNHNVMYWYQQKSSQAPKLLFHYYDKDFNNEADTPDNFQSRRPNTSFCFLDIRSPGLGDTAMYLCATSRETGNLNTEAFFGQGTRLTVV.

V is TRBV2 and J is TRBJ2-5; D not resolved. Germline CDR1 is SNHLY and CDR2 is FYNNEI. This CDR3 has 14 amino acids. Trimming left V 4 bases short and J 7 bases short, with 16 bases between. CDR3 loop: CASSGQREYRTQYF. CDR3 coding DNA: TGTGCCAGCAGTGGACAACGAGAATACCGGACCCAGTACTTC.

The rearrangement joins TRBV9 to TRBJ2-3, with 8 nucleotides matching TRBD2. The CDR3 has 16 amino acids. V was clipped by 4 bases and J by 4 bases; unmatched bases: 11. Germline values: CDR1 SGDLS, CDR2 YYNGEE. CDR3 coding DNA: TGTGCCAGCAGCTTTGGGGTGCGGGAGGTCCCAGATACGCAGTATTTT. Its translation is CASSFGVREVPDTQYF.

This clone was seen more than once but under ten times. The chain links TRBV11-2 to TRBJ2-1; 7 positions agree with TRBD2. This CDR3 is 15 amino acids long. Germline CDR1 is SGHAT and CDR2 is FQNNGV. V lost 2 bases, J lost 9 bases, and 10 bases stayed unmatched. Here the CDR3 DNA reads TGTGCCAGCAGCTTAAGAGCTAGTTGGGAGGGTGAGCAGTTCTTC. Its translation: CASSLRASWEGEQFF.

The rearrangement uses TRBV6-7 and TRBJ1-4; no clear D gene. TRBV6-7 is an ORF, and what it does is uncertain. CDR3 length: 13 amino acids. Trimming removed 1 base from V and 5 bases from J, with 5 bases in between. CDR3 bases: TGTGCCAGCAGTTACTGGCGGAATGAAAAACTGTTTTTT. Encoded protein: CASSYWRNEKLFF.

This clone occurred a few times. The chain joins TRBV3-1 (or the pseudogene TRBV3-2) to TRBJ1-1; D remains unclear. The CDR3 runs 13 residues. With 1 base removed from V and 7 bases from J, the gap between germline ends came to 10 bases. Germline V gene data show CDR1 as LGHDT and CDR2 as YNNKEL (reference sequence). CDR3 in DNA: TGTGCCAGCAGCCAAGGCGGACGGGTTGAAGCTTTCTTT. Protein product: CASSQGGRVEAFF.

The CDR3 is CASSQGGFRGPYEQYF. Written as DNA, the CDR3 is TGTGCCAGCAGCCAAGGGGGGTTCCGTGGGCCCTACGAGCAGTACTTC. The chain uses TRBV14 and TRBJ2-7; TRBD1 or TRBD2 may be the D gene (5 bases each). V shed 1 base and J shed 2 bases, with 15 bases lying between them. Germline assignment: CDR1 SGHDN and CDR2 FVKESK. The CDR3 covers 16 residues.

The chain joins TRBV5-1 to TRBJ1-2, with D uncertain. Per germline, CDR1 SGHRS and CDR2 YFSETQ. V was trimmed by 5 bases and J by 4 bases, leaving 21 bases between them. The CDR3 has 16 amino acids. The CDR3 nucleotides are TGCGCCAGCAGTTCGGGTGAGTCCCTGGTCGGCTATGGCTACACCTTC. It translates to CASSSGESLVGYGYTF.